The table lists the clone carrying this TCR beta chain with a few counts. Its antigen is unidentified. The germline CDR1 and CDR2 sequences are LNHNV and YYDKDF (reference sequence). CDR3 length equals 14 residues. With V trimmed by 3 bases and J by 7 bases, 4 bases remained unmatched. The sample is drawn from a study of response to subunit inactivated influenza vaccine. In TCRdb, the RT-PCR reads were re-called with MiXCR into one record per CDR3 protein. The sample shows roughly 630,000 distinct CDR3 sequences, approximately 14% of them seen only once. Study-wide results and limits: Only a handful of new T cells, the authors suggested, are recruited with each seasonal influenza vaccination.

This TCR was recovered from a man aged 50 or older who received an inactivated influenza vaccine. V and J are TRBV15 and TRBJ2-1; 9 bases align to TRBD1. Sequences were derived from PBMCs from blood, sampled about 14 days before vaccination. As DNA, the CDR3 is TGTGCCACCAGCAGCCAGGGACAGGGTAATGAGCAGTTCTTC. Amino acids: CATSSQGQGNEQFF. The variable domain in full, with the rest retrieved from reference TRBV15 and TRBJ2-1, is DAMVIQNPRYQVTQFGKPVTLSCSQTLNHNVMYWYQQKSSQAPKLLFHYYDKDFNNEADTPDNFQSRRPNTSFCFLDIRSPGLGDTAMYLCATSSQGQGNEQFFGPGTRLTVL.